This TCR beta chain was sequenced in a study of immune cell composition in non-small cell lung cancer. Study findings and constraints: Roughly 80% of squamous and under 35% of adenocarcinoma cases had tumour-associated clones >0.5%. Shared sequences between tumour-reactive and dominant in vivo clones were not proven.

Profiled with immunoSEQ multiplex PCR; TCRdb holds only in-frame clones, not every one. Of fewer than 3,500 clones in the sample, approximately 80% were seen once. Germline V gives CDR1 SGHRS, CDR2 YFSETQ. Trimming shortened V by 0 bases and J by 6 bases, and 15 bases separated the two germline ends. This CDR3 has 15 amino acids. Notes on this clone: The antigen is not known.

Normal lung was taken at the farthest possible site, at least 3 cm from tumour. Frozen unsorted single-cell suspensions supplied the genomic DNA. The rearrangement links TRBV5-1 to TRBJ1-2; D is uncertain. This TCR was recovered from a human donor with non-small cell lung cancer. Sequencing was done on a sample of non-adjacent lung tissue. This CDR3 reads CASSLANGLVHGYTF. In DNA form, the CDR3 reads TGCGCCAGCAGCTTGGCCAACGGTCTGGTACATGGCTACACCTTC.